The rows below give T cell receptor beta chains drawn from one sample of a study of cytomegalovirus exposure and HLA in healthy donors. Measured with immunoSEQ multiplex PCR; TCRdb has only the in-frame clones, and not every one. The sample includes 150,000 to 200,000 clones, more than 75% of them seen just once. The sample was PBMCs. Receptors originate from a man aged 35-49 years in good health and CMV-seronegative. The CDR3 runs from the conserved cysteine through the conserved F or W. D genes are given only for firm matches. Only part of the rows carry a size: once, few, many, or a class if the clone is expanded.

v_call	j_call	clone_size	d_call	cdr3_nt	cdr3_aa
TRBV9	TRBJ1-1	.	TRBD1	TGTGCCAGCAGCACTTCCGGGACAGGCTTGAACACTGAAGCTTTCTTT	CASSTSGTGLNTEAFF
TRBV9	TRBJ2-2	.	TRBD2	TGTGCCTCGGGGGGACTAGCGGGAGGTTATTGGACCGGGGAGCTGTTTTTT	CASGGLAGGYWTGELFF
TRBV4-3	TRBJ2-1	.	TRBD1	TGCGCCAGCAGCCCCACGGGACAGGGGGGCAATGAGCAGTTCTTC	CASSPTGQGGNEQFF
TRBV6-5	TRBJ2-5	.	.	TGTGCCAGCAGTAACAGGGTTGAGCAGTACTTC	CASSNRVEQYF
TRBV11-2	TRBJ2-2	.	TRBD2	TGTGCCAGCAGCCTGAGGACTAGCAGCGGGGAGCTGTTTTTT	CASSLRTSSGELFF
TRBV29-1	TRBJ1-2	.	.	TGCAGCGCCCTACTCCCGGCAGGGCACCAGACGAACTATGGCTACACCTTC	CSALLPAGHQTNYGYTF
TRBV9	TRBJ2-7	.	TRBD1	TGTGCCAGCAGCGTATCCCCGGCGGAGCAGGGGGTCCCGTACTTC	CASSVSPAEQGVPYF
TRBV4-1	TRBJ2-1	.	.	TGCGCCAGCAGCCAAGATCGTTGGAGGGAGCAGTTCTTC	CASSQDRWREQFF
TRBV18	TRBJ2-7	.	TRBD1	TGTGCCAGCTCACGGGACAGGGGTGAATCCTACGAGCAGTACTTC	CASSRDRGESYEQYF
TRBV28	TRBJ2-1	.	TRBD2	TGTGCCAGCAGTTATACTAGCGGGGGGGCCTATGAGCAGTTCTTC	CASSYTSGGAYEQFF
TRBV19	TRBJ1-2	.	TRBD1	TGTGCCAGTAGTCCCACAGGGGGACAGGGGTATAACTATGGCTACACCTTC	CASSPTGGQGYNYGYTF
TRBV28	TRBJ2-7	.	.	TGTGCCAGCAGTGCTCAGGCACCCTACGAGCAGTACTTC	CASSAQAPYEQYF
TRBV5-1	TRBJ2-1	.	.	TGCGCCAGCGGCGAGACCACAGGGAATGAGCAGTTCTTC	CASGETTGNEQFF
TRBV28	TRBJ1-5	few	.	TGTGCCAGCAGTTTTAAGGGGAGCAATCAGCCCCAGCATTTT	CASSFKGSNQPQHF
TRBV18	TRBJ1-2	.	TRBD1	TGTGCCAGCTCCCCAGCCGGACAGGGTTGGGGTGGCTACACCTTC	CASSPAGQGWGGYTF
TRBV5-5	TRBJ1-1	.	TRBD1	TGTGCCAGCAGCTTGGCCAGGGGGTACACTGAAGCTTTCTTT	CASSLARGYTEAFF